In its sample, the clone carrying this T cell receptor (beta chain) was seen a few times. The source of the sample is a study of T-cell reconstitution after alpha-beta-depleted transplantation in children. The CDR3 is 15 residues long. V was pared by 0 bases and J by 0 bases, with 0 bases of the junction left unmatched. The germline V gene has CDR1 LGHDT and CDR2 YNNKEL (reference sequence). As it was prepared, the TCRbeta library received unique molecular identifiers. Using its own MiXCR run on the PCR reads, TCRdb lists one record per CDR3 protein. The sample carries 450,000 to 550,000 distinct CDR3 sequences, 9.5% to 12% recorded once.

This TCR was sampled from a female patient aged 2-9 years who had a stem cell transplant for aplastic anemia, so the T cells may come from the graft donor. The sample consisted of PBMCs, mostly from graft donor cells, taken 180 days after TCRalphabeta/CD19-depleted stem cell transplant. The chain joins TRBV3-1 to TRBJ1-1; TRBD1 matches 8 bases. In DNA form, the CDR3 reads TGTGCCAGCAGCCAAGAGGGACAGGTGAACACTGAAGCTTTCTTT. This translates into CASSQEGQVNTEAFF.